This T cell receptor beta chain stems from a study of identical twins. A universal primer site arose from template switching, and cDNA bore unique molecular identifiers. TCRdb analysed the 5' RACE reads with MiXCR anew, one entry per CDR3 protein. The sample carries 450,000 to 650,000 distinct CDR3 sequences, nearly 10% recorded once. This clonotype was seen at least ten times. What it binds is not known. All donors were healthy Caucasians. Broader study findings: Alpha sequences out of frame and shared by twins had excess low generation probability.

Germline CDR1 reads MNHEY; CDR2 reads SVGEGT. This CDR3 region has 11 residues. V lost 8 bases and J 6 bases, leaving 10 bases between the germline ends. The same specimen was also included in a second study, on yellow fever vaccine responses in identical twins.

The receptor was isolated from a woman under 30 in good health. The genes are TRBV6-2 or TRBV6-3 and TRBJ2-5; D is unclear. Sequenced material: PBMCs. CDR3 sequence (DNA): TGTGCCAGCGGCCACTTTCAGACCCAGTACTTC. Translation gives CASGHFQTQYF.